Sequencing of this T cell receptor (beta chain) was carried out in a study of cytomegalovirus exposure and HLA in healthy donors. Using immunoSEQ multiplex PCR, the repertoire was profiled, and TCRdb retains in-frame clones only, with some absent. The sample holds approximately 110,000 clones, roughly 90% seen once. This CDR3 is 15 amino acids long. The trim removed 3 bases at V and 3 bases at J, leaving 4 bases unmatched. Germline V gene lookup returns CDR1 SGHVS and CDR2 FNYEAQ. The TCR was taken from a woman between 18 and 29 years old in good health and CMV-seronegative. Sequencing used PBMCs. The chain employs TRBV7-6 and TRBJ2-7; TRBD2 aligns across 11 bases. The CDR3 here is CASSFKTSGVYEQYF. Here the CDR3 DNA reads TGTGCCAGCAGCTTTAAGACTAGCGGGGTCTACGAGCAGTACTTC. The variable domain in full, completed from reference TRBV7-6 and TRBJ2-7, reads GAGVSQSPRYKVTKRGQDVALRCDPISGHVSLYWYRQALGQGPEFLTYFNYEAQQDKSGLPNDRFSAERPEGSISTLTIQRTEQRDSAMYRCASSFKTSGVYEQYFGPGTRLTVT.